These 19 T cell receptor beta chains originate from one sample sequenced in a study of blood T cell repertoires in COVID-19. The method was immunoSEQ multiplex PCR; TCRdb's version includes in-frame clones alone and lacks a portion of them. This sample yields about 330,000 clones, of which approximately 87% are seen a single time; over 4% belongs to the top ten. Material for sequencing was PBMCs or T cells enriched from blood (not recorded which). The origin of the receptors is a woman aged 25 to 39 who had recovered from COVID-19.

This chain connects TRBV19 to TRBJ1-5, with 8 bases fitting TRBD1. CDR1 LNHDA and CDR2 SQIVND come from the germline V gene (reference sequence). V shed 1 base and J 6 bases; nucleotides not matched to a gene: 8. There are 16 residues in the CDR3. CDR3 coding DNA: TGTGCCAGTAGTATAGCATCAGGGGGCGTGAGTCAGCCCCAGCATTTT. It encodes CASSIASGGVSQPQHF.

The V gene is TRBV4-1, the J gene TRBJ2-7; 9 bases fit TRBD1. CDR1 is MGHRA, CDR2 YSYEKL, per germline. Unmatched junction bases numbered 20, after V lost 2 bases and J lost 6 bases. This CDR3 region has 19 residues. CDR3 sequence: CASSQFVLFLRDRAIEQYF. CDR3 in DNA: TGCGCCAGCAGCCAATTCGTCCTGTTTCTCCGGGACAGGGCAATCGAGCAGTACTTC.

The chain has TRBV5-1 and TRBJ2-1; TRBD1 matches 10 bases. V lost 4 bases, J lost 7 bases, and 8 bases stayed unmatched. The CDR3 totals 15 residues. Germline CDR1 reads SGHRS; CDR2 reads YFSETQ. The CDR3 sequence: CASSEGTGVLNEQFF. CDR3 sequence (DNA): TGCGCCAGCAGCGAAGGGACAGGGGTGCTGAATGAGCAGTTCTTC. The variable domain in full, with the rest retrieved from reference TRBV5-1 and TRBJ2-1, is KAGVTQTPRYLIKTRGQQVTLSCSPISGHRSVSWYQQTPGQGLQFLFEYFSETQRNKGNFPGRFSGRQFSNSRSEMNVSTLELGDSALYLCASSEGTGVLNEQFFGPGTRLTVL.

This chain connects TRBV3-1 (or the pseudogene TRBV3-2) to TRBJ2-7, with unresolved D. Germline V CDR1 and CDR2: LGHDT, YNNKEL (reference sequence). V dropped 1 base and J dropped 4 bases, with 8 bases sitting between them. This CDR3 has 13 residues. The CDR3 spells CASSQASRYEQYF. CDR3 DNA sequence: TGTGCCAGCAGCCAAGCTTCCAGGTACGAGCAGTACTTC.

This chain connects TRBV7-2 to TRBJ1-1, with a tentative D call TRBD1 (6 bases). Trimming left V 5 bases short and J 6 bases short, with 19 bases between. Germline V gene data show CDR1 as SGHTA and CDR2 as FQGNSA. The CDR3 spans 15 residues. The DNA for the CDR3 is TGTGCCAGCAGCGGGACACACGCATGGGACGCTGAAGCTTTCTTT. Protein sequence: CASSGTHAWDAEAFF.

The chain recombines TRBV28 with TRBJ1-4; D remains ambiguous. In germline, CDR1 is MDHEN, CDR2 SYDVKM. CDR3 length: 13 amino acids. Trimming pared 6 bases from V and 8 bases from J, leaving 13 bases between. CDR3 protein: CASRSLTGEKLFF. CDR3 in DNA: TGTGCCAGCAGATCATTAACGGGGGAAAAACTGTTTTTT.

The chain joins TRBV5-1 to TRBJ1-4; a weak D match, TRBD1 (5 bases). The CDR3 has 12 residues. The germline CDR1 and CDR2 sequences are SGHRS and YFSETQ. Trimming took off 1 base at V and 7 bases at J, with 5 bases between the two ends. CDR3 bases: TGCGCCAGCAGCTTGACAGGTGAAAAACTGTTTTTT. This gives the protein CASSLTGEKLFF.

This clone was observed a few times. V usage is TRBV15 and J usage is TRBJ1-2; D unclear. Trimming cost V 1 base and J 4 bases, with 7 bases left between them. This CDR3 contains 13 residues. Germline V lookup: CDR1 LNHNV, CDR2 YYDKDF (reference sequence). The CDR3 nucleotides read TGTGCCACCAGCAGAGGTTCGGGCTATGGCTACACCTTC. Protein: CATSRGSGYGYTF.

The genes are TRBV24-1 and TRBJ1-1, with 8 bases lining up with TRBD1. CDR3 length equals 15 residues. V dropped 3 bases and J dropped 5; count of bases not matched to a gene: 7. Per the germline V gene, CDR1 is KGHDR and CDR2 is SFDVKD. CDR3 sequence: CATSDGGTGPTEAFF. CDR3 nucleotide sequence: TGTGCCACCAGTGATGGCGGGACAGGTCCGACTGAAGCTTTCTTT.

The rearrangement uses TRBV10-1 and TRBJ1-1, with 7 positions matching TRBD1. The CDR3 is 13 residues long. Per the germline V gene, CDR1 is WNHNN and CDR2 is SYGVQD (reference sequence). V trimming: 9 bases; J trimming: 4 bases; junction bases outside the gene matches: 8. The DNA of the CDR3 is TGCGCCAGTCCGGTACAGGGGTGCACTGAAGCTTTCTTT. It translates to CASPVQGCTEAFF.

V is TRBV5-4 and J is TRBJ1-3, with TRBD1 as a possible D gene (6 bases). The CDR3 is made up of 17 amino acids. With 4 bases removed from V and 0 bases from J, the gap between germline ends came to 17 bases. Germline loops: CDR1 SGHNT, CDR2 YYREEE (reference sequence). CDR3 in DNA: TGTGCCAGCAGCCCGGGGACACGGAGACTCTCTGGAAACACCATATATTTT. Its protein product is CASSPGTRRLSGNTIYF.

V is TRBV5-1 and J is TRBJ2-1; 9 bases align to TRBD1. V lost 3 bases to trimming and J lost 6 bases; unmatched junction nucleotides: 4. Germline V CDR1 and CDR2: SGHRS, YFSETQ. CDR3 length equals 14 residues. The CDR3 nucleotides are TGCGCCAGCAGCTGGCAGACAGGGGGCAATGAGCAGTTCTTC. The encoded protein is CASSWQTGGNEQFF.

The V gene is TRBV25-1, the J gene TRBJ1-1; D remains unclear. The germline V gene encodes CDR1 MGHDK and CDR2 SYGVNS. V lost 1 base and J lost 1, with 10 bases in between. There are 15 residues in the CDR3. The CDR3 DNA reads as TGTGCCAGCAGTGAATTCGGAACAGAGAACACTGAAGCTTTCTTT. Translating gives CASSEFGTENTEAFF.

This clone was seen once. The rearrangement joins TRBV3-1 (or the pseudogene TRBV3-2) to TRBJ1-4, with a possible D match to TRBD1 (5 bases). V was pared by 4 bases and J by 5 bases, with 14 bases between. Germline CDR1 is LGHDT and CDR2 is YNNKEL (reference sequence). This CDR3 region has 15 residues. The CDR3 region is CASSLWTLRNEKLFF. DNA of the CDR3: TGTGCCAGCAGCCTCTGGACACTAAGGAATGAAAAACTGTTTTTT.

CDR3 DNA sequence: TGCGCCAGCAATTGGGGGGAAGCTAACTATGGCTACACCTTC. It yields the protein CASNWGEANYGYTF. The V call is TRBV5-1, the J call TRBJ1-2, with D possibly matching TRBD1 (5 bases). CDR3 length equals 14 residues. Trimming took off 6 bases at V and 0 bases at J, with 12 bases between the two ends. Germline V gene lookup returns CDR1 SGHRS and CDR2 YFSETQ.

The chain has TRBV7-9 and TRBJ2-7, with a weak D call TRBD2 (5 bases). Trimming removed 2 bases from V and 3 bases from J, with 11 bases in between. The CDR3 loop spans 14 amino acids. Germline loops: CDR1 SEHNR, CDR2 FQNEAQ (reference sequence). CDR3 loop: CASSLSGRNYEQYF. The CDR3 nucleotides are TGTGCCAGCAGCTTAAGCGGACGGAACTACGAGCAGTACTTC.

This chain joins TRBV6-5 and TRBJ2-3; D gene ambiguous. Germline V gives CDR1 MNHEY, CDR2 SVGAGI. Trimming removed 2 bases at V and 2 bases at J, with 8 bases between. This CDR3 has 14 residues. Here the CDR3 reads CASSYGALTDTQYF. The CDR3 DNA follows: TGTGCCAGCAGTTACGGAGCTCTCACAGATACGCAGTATTTT.

The V and J genes are TRBV3-1 (or the pseudogene TRBV3-2) and TRBJ2-3; D possibly corresponds to TRBD1 (6 bases). The CDR3 is 14 residues long. Germline V CDR1 and CDR2: LGHDT, YNNKEL (reference sequence). Trimming took 4 bases from V and 2 from J, leaving 10 bases between them. CDR3 loop: CASSPTGYTDTQYF. In DNA form, the CDR3 reads TGTGCCAGCAGCCCGACAGGTTACACAGATACGCAGTATTTT.

This clone was found once. This rearrangement joins TRBV5-8 to TRBJ1-2; a weak D match, TRBD1 (5 bases). The CDR3 runs to 15 residues. V lost 3 bases to trimming and J lost 7 bases, with 19 bases between them. Germline assignment: CDR1 SGHTS and CDR2 YDEGEE. CDR3 nucleotides: TGTGCCAGCAGCTGGGAGGCCGGGACCCTTGTTGGCTACACCTTC. Amino acid sequence: CASSWEAGTLVGYTF.